The rows below give T cell receptor beta chains drawn from one sample of a study of metastatic and nonmetastatic thyroid tumors. Using MiXCR, TCRdb reanalyzed the PCR reads. Of approximately 25,000 clones listed, approximately 24% are singletons. Source material: blood. Every receptor here comes from a male donor with papillary thyroid cancer or a benign thyroid nodule (not recorded which). Some clones in this sample may be carry-over from other donors' samples. The CDR3 runs from the conserved cysteine through the conserved F or W. The D gene is left open where the match is weak. Size values are once, few and many counts, or a class for expanded clones, and some rows have none.

clone_size: NA; v_call: TRBV4-2; j_call: TRBJ2-2; d_call: NA; cdr3_nt: TGTGCCAGCAGCCAAGAGGACCCCGGAACAGCCCCCACCGGGGAGCTGTTTTTT; cdr3_aa: CASSQEDPGTAPTGELFF
clone_size: many; v_call: TRBV7-3; j_call: TRBJ2-3; d_call: NA; cdr3_nt: TGTGCCAGCAGCTTGGAGGGGAGCACAGATACGCAGTATTTT; cdr3_aa: CASSLEGSTDTQYF
clone_size: many; v_call: TRBV5-1; j_call: TRBJ1-3; d_call: NA; cdr3_nt: TGCGCCAGCAGCTTGGGGGTTATTGGCTCTGGAAACACCATATATTTT; cdr3_aa: CASSLGVIGSGNTIYF
clone_size: medium-sized; v_call: TRBV18; j_call: TRBJ2-2; d_call: NA; cdr3_nt: TGTGCCAGCTCACCACGAGGACTAAACACCGGGGAGCTGTTTTTT; cdr3_aa: CASSPRGLNTGELFF
clone_size: many; v_call: TRBV6-1; j_call: TRBJ2-2; d_call: NA; cdr3_nt: TGTGCCAGCATCCCGGGGGCCGGGGAGCTGTTTTTT; cdr3_aa: CASIPGAGELFF
clone_size: NA; v_call: TRBV5-1; j_call: TRBJ1-2; d_call: NA; cdr3_nt: TGCGCAAGCAGCTGGCAGGGTCTAACGGCCGGCTACACCTTC; cdr3_aa: CASSWQGLTAGYTF
clone_size: medium-sized; v_call: TRBV5-1; j_call: TRBJ2-7; d_call: TRBD2; cdr3_nt: TGCGCCAGCAGCTTGGGGACTAGCGGGAGAGATATCGCGTCCTACGAGCAGTACTTC; cdr3_aa: CASSLGTSGRDIASYEQYF
clone_size: NA; v_call: TRBV10-2; j_call: TRBJ2-1; d_call: NA; cdr3_nt: TGCGCCAGCAGTTTAGAAATAGCACGCAATGAACAGTTCTTC; cdr3_aa: CASSLEIARNEQFF
clone_size: NA; v_call: TRBV6-6; j_call: TRBJ2-7; d_call: NA; cdr3_nt: TGTGCCAGCAGTTACTCACAAGTCTACGAGCAGTACTTC; cdr3_aa: CASSYSQVYEQYF
clone_size: once; v_call: TRBV11-3; j_call: TRBJ2-7; d_call: NA; cdr3_nt: TGTCCAAGCAGCTCAGAGCGGACCTACGAGCAGTACTTC; cdr3_aa: CPSSSERTYEQYF
clone_size: many; v_call: TRBV18; j_call: TRBJ2-1; d_call: NA; cdr3_nt: TGCGCTTGCCCGGGAATTTGTAATGAGCAGTTCTTC; cdr3_aa: CACPGICNEQFF
clone_size: few; v_call: TRBV15; j_call: TRBJ2-7; d_call: NA; cdr3_nt: TGTGCCACCAGCAGCGACCGGTCCTACGAGCAGTACTTC; cdr3_aa: CATSSDRSYEQYF
clone_size: many; v_call: TRBV18; j_call: TRBJ2-7; d_call: TRBD2; cdr3_nt: TGTGCCAGCTCATCCCCGGGAGGTAGTGGGTACGAGCAGTACTTC; cdr3_aa: CASSSPGGSGYEQYF
clone_size: NA; v_call: TRBV27; j_call: TRBJ1-5; d_call: NA; cdr3_nt: TGTGCCAGCAGTTTAGCCAACAACAATGAGCCCCAGCAATTT; cdr3_aa: CASSLANNNEPQQF
clone_size: medium-sized; v_call: TRBV5-1; j_call: TRBJ1-2; d_call: NA; cdr3_nt: TGCGCCAGCAGCTTGGCCTTCGGCAGCCAGTATGGCTACACCTTC; cdr3_aa: CASSLAFGSQYGYTF
clone_size: NA; v_call: TRBV9; j_call: TRBJ1-1; d_call: TRBD1; cdr3_nt: TGTGCCAGCAGCGCGACAGGGAGGATCACTGTAGCTTTCTTT; cdr3_aa: CASSATGRITVAFF
clone_size: many; v_call: TRBV10-3; j_call: TRBJ1-5; d_call: NA; cdr3_nt: TGTGCCATCAGTGCCGCCGGGCACAATCAGCCCCAGCATTTT; cdr3_aa: CAISAAGHNQPQHF
clone_size: medium-sized; v_call: TRBV5-1; j_call: TRBJ2-7; d_call: TRBD1; cdr3_nt: TGCGCCAGCAGCTTGGAGACAGGGTCTTTCGAGCAGTACTTC; cdr3_aa: CASSLETGSFEQYF